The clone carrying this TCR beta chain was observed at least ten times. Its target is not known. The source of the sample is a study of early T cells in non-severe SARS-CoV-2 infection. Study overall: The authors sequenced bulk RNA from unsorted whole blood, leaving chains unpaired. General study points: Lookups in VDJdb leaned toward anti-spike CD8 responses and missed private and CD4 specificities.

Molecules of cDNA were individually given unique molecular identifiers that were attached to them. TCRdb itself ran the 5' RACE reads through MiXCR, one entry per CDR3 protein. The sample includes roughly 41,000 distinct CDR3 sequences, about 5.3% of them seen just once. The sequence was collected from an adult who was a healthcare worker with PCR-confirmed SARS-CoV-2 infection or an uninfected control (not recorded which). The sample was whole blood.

The CDR3 sequence: CASVSSETQYF. The CDR3 DNA reads as TGTGCTAGTGTCTCGAGTGAGACCCAGTACTTC. The chain carries TRBV12-5 and TRBJ2-5; D remains unclear. The CDR3 totals 11 residues. Germline CDR1 reads LGHNT; CDR2 reads FRNRAP. The V end lost 7 bases, the J end lost 5 bases, and 8 bases lay between the germline ends. Using reference TRBV12-5 and TRBJ2-5 for the parts outside the CDR3, the full variable domain is DARVTQTPRHKVTEMGQEVTMRCQPILGHNTVFWYRQTMMQGLELLAYFRNRAPLDDSGMPKDRFSAEMPDATLATLKIQPSEPRDSAVYFCASVSSETQYFGPGTRLLVL.